This T cell receptor beta chain was observed in a study of molecular identifiers for immune sequencing clone quantification. Sorted naive CD8 T cells, about 17,000 to 1,000,000, were sequenced from 10%, 30% or 50% RNA. The trim removed 6 bases at V and 2 bases at J, leaving 13 bases unmatched. Germline CDR1 reads MDHEN; CDR2 reads SYDVKM. The CDR3 runs 16 residues. TCRdb processed the PCR reads anew with MiXCR; each CDR3 protein has one entry. The sample shows about 630,000 distinct CDR3 sequences, about 25% of them seen only once. The chain recombines TRBV28 with TRBJ2-7; 7 bases are shared with TRBD1. Input material: naive CD8+ T cells from blood, with Jurkat cell RNA spiked in. The sample's subset: FACS-sorted CD8+CD4-CCR7+CD45RA+ naive T cells. The sequence came from a human donor in good health. Some libraries in this study had Jurkat cell RNA spiked in. The CDR3 spells CASSPQTGNKAYEQYF. DNA for the CDR3: TGTGCCAGCAGCCCACAGACAGGGAATAAGGCCTACGAGCAGTACTTC.